This TCR beta chain was sequenced for a study of T cells after yellow fever vaccination. Study context: Fractions low in cell number were prepared with SMART-Seq v4 Ultra Low Input. Regarding the study as a whole: Booster sampling recovered most clones from primary vaccination (around 97% CD4, around 88% CD8). A limited proportion of clonotypes was detected within both the CD4 and CD8 compartments.

Each CDR3 protein gets one entry after TCRdb re-called the 5' RACE reads with MiXCR. This table has about 170,000 distinct CDR3 sequences, approximately 6.2% appearing once. Ten or more counts support this clonotype. The antigen remains undetermined. The V and J ends lost 4 bases and 8 bases, in that order; junction bases with no gene match: 7. CDR1 SQVTM and CDR2 ANQGSEA come from the germline V gene. This CDR3 has 13 amino acids. This receptor was taken from a man between 18 and 35 years old who received the YFV17D yellow fever vaccine. This chain connects TRBV29-1 to TRBJ1-2; 10 nucleotides align to TRBD1. The input for sequencing was CD4+ T cells sorted from PBMCs, taken on the day of the first yellow fever vaccination. The DNA of the CDR3 is TGCAGCGTTGCTGCCGGGACAGGGGACGGCTACACCTTC. It encodes CSVAAGTGDGYTF.